The T cell receptor (beta chain) under discussion was sequenced for a study of memory CD4+ T cells and cytomegalovirus serostatus. Assay: immunoSEQ multiplex PCR; the TCRdb copy retains only in-frame clones and omits some. Among approximately 46,000 clones, 70% to 75% were seen once, and the ten largest hold roughly 1.2%. Single viable CD3+CD4+CD8-CD45RO+ cells were sorted as the memory CD4+ T cells. The ends were cut back, 4 bases at V and 1 base at J, with 4 bases in the middle. The CDR3 has 12 amino acids. Germline-derived CDR1 and CDR2 are SNHLY and FYNNEI. The material sequenced was memory CD4+ T cells from blood. This receptor was taken from an adult in good health and CMV-seropositive. This chain joins TRBV2 and TRBJ1-2; D is unclear. Written as DNA, the CDR3 is TGTGCCAGCAGTGCGGTTAACTATGGCTACACCTTC. Its protein is CASSAVNYGYTF. Based on the CDR3 plus reference TRBV2 and TRBJ1-2, the full variable domain is EPEVTQTPSHQVTQMGQEVILRCVPISNHLYFYWYRQILGQKVEFLVSFYNNEISEKSEIFDDQFSVERPDGSNFTLKIRSTKLEDSAMYFCASSAVNYGYTFGSGTRLTVV.